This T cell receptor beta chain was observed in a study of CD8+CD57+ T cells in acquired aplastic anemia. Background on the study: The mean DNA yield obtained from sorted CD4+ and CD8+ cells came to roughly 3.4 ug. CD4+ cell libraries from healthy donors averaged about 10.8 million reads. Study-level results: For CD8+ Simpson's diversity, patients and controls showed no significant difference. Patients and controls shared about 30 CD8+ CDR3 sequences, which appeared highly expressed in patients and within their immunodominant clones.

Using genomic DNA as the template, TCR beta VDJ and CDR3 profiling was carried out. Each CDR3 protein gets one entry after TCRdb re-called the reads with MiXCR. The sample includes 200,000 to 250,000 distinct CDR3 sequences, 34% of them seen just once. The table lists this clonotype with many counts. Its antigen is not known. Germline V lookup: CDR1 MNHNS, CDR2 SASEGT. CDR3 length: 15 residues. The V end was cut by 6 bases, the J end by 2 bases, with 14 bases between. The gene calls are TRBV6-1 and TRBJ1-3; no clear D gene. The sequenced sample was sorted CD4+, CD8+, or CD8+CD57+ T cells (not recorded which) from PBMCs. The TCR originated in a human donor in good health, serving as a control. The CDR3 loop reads CASSPLYPPGNTIYF. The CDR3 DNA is TGTGCCAGCAGCCCCCTTTATCCTCCTGGAAACACCATATATTTT.